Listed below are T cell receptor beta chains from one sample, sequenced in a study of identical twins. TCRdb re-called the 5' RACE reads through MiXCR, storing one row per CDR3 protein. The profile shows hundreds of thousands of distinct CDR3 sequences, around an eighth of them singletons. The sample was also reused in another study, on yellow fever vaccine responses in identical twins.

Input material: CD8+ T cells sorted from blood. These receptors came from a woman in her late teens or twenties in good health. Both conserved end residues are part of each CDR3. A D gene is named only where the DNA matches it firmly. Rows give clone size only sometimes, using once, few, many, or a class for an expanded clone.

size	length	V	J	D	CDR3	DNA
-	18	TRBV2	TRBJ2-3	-	CARRKQGGTIDVTDTQYF	TGTGCCAGACGGAAACAGGGTGGGACTATCGATGTTACAGATACGCAGTATTTT
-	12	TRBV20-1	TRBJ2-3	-	CSARAVGDTQYF	TGCAGTGCTAGAGCCGTTGGGGATACGCAGTATTTT
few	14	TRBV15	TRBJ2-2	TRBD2	CATSKTSGGGELFF	TGTGCCACCAGCAAGACTAGCGGGGGCGGGGAGCTGTTTTTT
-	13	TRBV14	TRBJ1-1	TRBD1	CASSQTGRNEAFF	TGTGCCAGCAGCCAGACAGGGAGGAATGAAGCTTTCTTT
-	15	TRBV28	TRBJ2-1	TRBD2	CASSLASGMANEQFF	TGTGCCAGCAGTTTGGCTAGCGGGATGGCCAATGAGCAGTTCTTC
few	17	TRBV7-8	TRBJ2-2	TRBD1	CASSSPDRVWNTGELFF	TGTGCCAGCAGCAGCCCGGACAGGGTGTGGAACACCGGGGAGCTGTTTTTT
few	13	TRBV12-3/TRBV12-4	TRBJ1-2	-	CASSFPALYGYTF	TGTGCCAGCAGTTTTCCGGCTCTTTATGGCTACACCTTC
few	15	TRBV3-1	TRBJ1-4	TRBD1	CASSGPGTENEKLFF	TGTGCCAGCAGCGGACCCGGGACAGAGAATGAAAAACTGTTTTTT
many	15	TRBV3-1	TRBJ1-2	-	CASSQDRIGDYGYTF	TGTGCCAGCAGCCAAGATCGAATCGGGGACTATGGCTACACCTTC
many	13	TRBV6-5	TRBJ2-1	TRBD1	CASSYGQGNEQFF	TGTGCCAGCAGTTACGGACAGGGCAATGAGCAGTTCTTC
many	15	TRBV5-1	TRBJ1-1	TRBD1	CASSFGTAGDRRAFF	TGCGCCAGCAGCTTCGGGACAGCTGGGGACAGGAGGGCTTTCTTT
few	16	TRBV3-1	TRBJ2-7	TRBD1	CASSQGRGGGSYEQYF	TGTGCCAGCAGCCAAGGCCGAGGGGGCGGCTCCTACGAGCAGTACTTC
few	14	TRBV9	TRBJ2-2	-	CASSAIRGGGELFF	TGTGCCAGCAGCGCCATCAGGGGTGGCGGGGAGCTGTTTTTT
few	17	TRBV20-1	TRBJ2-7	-	CSARGSPLADHSYEQYF	TGCAGTGCTAGAGGAAGCCCGCTGGCGGACCACTCCTACGAGCAGTACTTC
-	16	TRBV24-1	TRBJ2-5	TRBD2	CATSDLTSGGSETQYF	TGTGCCACCAGTGACCTGACTAGCGGGGGAAGCGAGACCCAGTACTTC
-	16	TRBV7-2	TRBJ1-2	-	CASNLHRTGPNYGYTF	TGTGCCAGCAACTTACACCGGACGGGTCCTAACTATGGCTACACCTTC
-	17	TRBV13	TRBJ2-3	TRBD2	CASRGTSGGASSDTQYF	TGTGCCAGCAGGGGGACTAGCGGGGGGGCCTCGTCCGATACGCAGTATTTT
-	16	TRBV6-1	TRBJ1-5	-	CASSEWGRDSNQPQHF	TGTGCCAGCAGTGAATGGGGGCGCGATAGCAATCAGCCCCAGCATTTT
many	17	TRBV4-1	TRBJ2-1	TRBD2	CASSHATSGRLYNEQFF	TGCGCCAGCAGCCATGCGACTAGCGGGAGGCTCTACAATGAGCAGTTCTTC
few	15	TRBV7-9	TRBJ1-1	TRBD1	CASSLGQGAWTEAFF	TGTGCCAGCAGCTTGGGACAGGGGGCGTGGACTGAAGCTTTCTTT
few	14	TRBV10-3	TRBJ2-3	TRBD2	CAIHRGGQADTQYF	TGTGCCATCCACCGGGGGGGCCAGGCAGATACGCAGTATTTT
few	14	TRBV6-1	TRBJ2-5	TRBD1	CASSRTGDYETQYF	TGTGCCAGCAGTAGGACAGGGGATTACGAGACCCAGTACTTC
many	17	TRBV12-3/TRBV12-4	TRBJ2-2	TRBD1	CASSLRTGGYYTGELFF	TGTGCCAGCAGTTTAAGGACAGGGGGTTATTATACCGGGGAGCTGTTTTTT
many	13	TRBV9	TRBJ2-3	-	CASSVGGGDTQYF	TGTGCCAGCAGCGTAGGAGGGGGGGATACGCAGTATTTT
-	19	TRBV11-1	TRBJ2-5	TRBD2	CASSLGERGLRGLQETQYF	TGTGCCAGCAGCTTAGGCGAGCGGGGGCTCCGGGGTCTACAAGAGACCCAGTACTTC
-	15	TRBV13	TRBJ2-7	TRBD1	CASSLGTGNPYEQYF	TGTGCCAGCAGCTTAGGGACAGGGAACCCGTACGAGCAGTACTTC
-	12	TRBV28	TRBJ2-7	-	CASSRLAYEQYF	TGTGCCAGCAGCCGACTAGCCTACGAGCAGTACTTC
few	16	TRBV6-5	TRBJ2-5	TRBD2	CASSYSTSGHKETQYF	TGTGCCAGCAGTTACTCGACTAGCGGGCACAAAGAGACCCAGTACTTC
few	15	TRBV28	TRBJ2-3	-	CASSPTDDYRDTQYF	TGTGCCAGCAGCCCAACCGACGATTATCGAGATACGCAGTATTTT
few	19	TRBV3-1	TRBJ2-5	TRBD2	CASSQDPRLAGDKQETQYF	TGTGCCAGCAGCCAAGATCCTCGTCTAGCGGGGGACAAACAAGAGACCCAGTACTTC
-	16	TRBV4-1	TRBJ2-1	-	CASSQDQTGLEDEQFF	TGCGCCAGCAGCCAAGACCAGACAGGCTTAGAAGATGAGCAGTTCTTC
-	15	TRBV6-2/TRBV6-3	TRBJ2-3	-	CASSYERRSTDTQYF	TGTGCCAGCAGTTACGAGCGGAGGAGCACAGATACGCAGTATTTT
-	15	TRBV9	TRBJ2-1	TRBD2	CASSVGGLGGYEQFF	TGTGCCAGCAGCGTAGGCGGACTAGGAGGGTATGAGCAGTTCTTC
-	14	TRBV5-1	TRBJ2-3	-	CASSFRRGSDTQYF	TGCGCCAGCAGTTTTCGCAGGGGTTCAGATACGCAGTATTTT
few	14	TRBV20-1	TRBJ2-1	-	CSATPEADFNEQFF	TGCAGTGCTACCCCAGAAGCGGATTTCAATGAGCAGTTCTTC
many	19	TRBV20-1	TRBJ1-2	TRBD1	CSARDPLGQGLSPGLGYTF	TGCAGTGCTAGAGATCCGCTGGGACAGGGTCTTTCGCCCGGATTGGGGTACACCTTC
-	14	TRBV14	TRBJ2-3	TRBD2	CASSQVGGTDTQYF	TGTGCCAGCAGCCAAGTGGGAGGGACAGATACGCAGTATTTT
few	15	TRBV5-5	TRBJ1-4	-	CASSLGSRSNEKLFF	TGTGCCAGCAGCTTGGGGTCTAGGTCTAATGAAAAACTGTTTTTT
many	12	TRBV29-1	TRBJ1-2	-	CSAPEVNYGYTF	TGCAGCGCCCCCGAGGTTAACTATGGCTACACCTTC
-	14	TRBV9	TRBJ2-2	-	CASSQGGALGELFF	TGTGCCAGCAGCCAAGGGGGGGCGCTGGGGGAGCTGTTTTTT
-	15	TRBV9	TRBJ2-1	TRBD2	CASSGLAGTVNEQFF	TGTGCCAGCAGCGGGCTAGCGGGCACGGTCAATGAGCAGTTCTTC
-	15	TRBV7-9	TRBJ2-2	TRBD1	CASRAGTGGARELFF	TGTGCCAGCAGAGCCGGGACAGGGGGAGCCCGGGAGCTGTTTTTT
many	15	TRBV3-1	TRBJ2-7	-	CASSQDPFTAYEQYF	TGTGCCAGCAGCCAAGACCCATTCACAGCCTACGAGCAGTACTTC
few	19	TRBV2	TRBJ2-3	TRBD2	CASCGGGLAGRAPLDTQYF	TGTGCCAGCTGCGGGGGGGGACTAGCGGGACGAGCCCCTCTGGATACGCAGTATTTT
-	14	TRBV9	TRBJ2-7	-	CASSPPGAIYEQYF	TGTGCCAGCAGCCCTCCAGGGGCGATATACGAGCAGTACTTC
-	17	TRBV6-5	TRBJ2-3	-	CASSYHPGQINTDTQYF	TGTGCCAGCAGTTACCACCCGGGACAAATAAACACAGATACGCAGTATTTT
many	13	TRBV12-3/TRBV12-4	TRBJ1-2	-	CASSSQGNYGYTF	TGTGCCAGCAGCTCACAGGGCAACTATGGCTACACCTTC
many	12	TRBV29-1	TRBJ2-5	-	CSAVGGQETQYF	TGCAGCGCGGTGGGGGGCCAAGAGACCCAGTACTTC
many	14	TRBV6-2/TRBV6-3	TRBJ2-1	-	CASSYSTDYNEQFF	TGTGCCAGCAGTTACTCGACAGACTACAATGAGCAGTTCTTC
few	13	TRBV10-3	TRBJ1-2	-	CAIGAGDNYGYTF	TGTGCCATCGGAGCAGGCGATAACTATGGCTACACCTTC
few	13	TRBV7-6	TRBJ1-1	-	CASRLTRDTEAFF	TGTGCCAGCAGGCTTACGCGGGACACTGAAGCTTTCTTT
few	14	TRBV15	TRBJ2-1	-	CATRLQESYNEQFF	TGTGCCACCCGACTACAAGAATCCTACAATGAGCAGTTCTTC
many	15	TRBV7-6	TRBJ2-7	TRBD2	CASSPTSGGAYEQYF	TGTGCCAGCAGCCCGACTAGCGGGGGAGCCTACGAGCAGTACTTC
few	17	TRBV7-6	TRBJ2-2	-	CASSLLQVPSNTGELFF	TGTGCCAGCAGCTTGTTACAGGTTCCTTCGAACACCGGGGAGCTGTTTTTT